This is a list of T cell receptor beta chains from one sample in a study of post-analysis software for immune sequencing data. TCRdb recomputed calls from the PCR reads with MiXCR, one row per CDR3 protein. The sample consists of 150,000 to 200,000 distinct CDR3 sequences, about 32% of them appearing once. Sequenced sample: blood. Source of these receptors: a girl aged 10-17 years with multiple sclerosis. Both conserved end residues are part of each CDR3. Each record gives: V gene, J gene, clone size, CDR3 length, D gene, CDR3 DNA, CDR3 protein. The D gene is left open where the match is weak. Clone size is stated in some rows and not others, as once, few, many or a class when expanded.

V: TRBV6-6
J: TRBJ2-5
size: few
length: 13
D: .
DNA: TGTGCCAGCAGTTGTGGACGGGAGAATGTGCAGTACTTC
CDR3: CASSCGRENVQYF

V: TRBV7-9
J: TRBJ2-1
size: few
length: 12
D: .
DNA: TGTGCCAGCAGCCGCCCAGGGGATGAGCAGTTCTTC
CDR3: CASSRPGDEQFF

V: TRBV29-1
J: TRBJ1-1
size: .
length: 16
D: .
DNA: TGCAGCGTTGAAGATCCGTCGGCCGAGCTGAACACTGAAGCTTTCTTT
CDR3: CSVEDPSAELNTEAFF

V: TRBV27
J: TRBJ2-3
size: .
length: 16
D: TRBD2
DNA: TGTGCCAGCAGTTTGGGGCGGCGGGAGGGGCCTGATACGCAGTATTTT
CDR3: CASSLGRREGPDTQYF

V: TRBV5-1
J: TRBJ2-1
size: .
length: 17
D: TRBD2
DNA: TGCGCCAGCAGCCGAGCAGTGCGGGAGGGCTCCTACAATGAGCAGTTCTTC
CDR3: CASSRAVREGSYNEQFF

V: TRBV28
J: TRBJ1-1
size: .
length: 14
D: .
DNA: TGTGCCAGCAGCAGCGACAGGCGGAACACTGAAGCTTTCTTT
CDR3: CASSSDRRNTEAFF

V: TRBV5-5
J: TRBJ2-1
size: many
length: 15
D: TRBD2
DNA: TGTGCCAGCAGCCCGGTAGCGGGGACCTACAATGAGCAGTTCTTC
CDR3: CASSPVAGTYNEQFF

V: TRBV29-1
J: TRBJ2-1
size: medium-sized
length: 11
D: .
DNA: TGCAGCGTTGGGCTTTTGGTTGAGCAGTTCTTC
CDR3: CSVGLLVEQFF

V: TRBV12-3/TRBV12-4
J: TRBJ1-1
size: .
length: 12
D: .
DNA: TGTGCCAGCGGACCGTCGAACACTGAAGCTTTCTTT
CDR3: CASGPSNTEAFF

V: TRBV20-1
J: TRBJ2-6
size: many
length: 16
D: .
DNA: TGCAGTGCTAGAGATGACGGGAGTCCTGGGGCCAACGTCCTGACTTTC
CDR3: CSARDDGSPGANVLTF

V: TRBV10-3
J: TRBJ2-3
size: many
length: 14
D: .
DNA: TGTGCCATCAGACGACTAGAGACCACAGATACGCAGTATTTT
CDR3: CAIRRLETTDTQYF

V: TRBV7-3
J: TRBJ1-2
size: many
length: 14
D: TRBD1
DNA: TGTGCCAGCAGCTCCACAGGGGGCGACTATGGCTACACCTTC
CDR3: CASSSTGGDYGYTF

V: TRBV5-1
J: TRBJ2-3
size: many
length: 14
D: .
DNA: TGCGCCAGCAGCTTGGGTGACAGCACAGATACGCAGTATTTT
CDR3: CASSLGDSTDTQYF

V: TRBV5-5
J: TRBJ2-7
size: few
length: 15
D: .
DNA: TGTGCCAGCAGCTTGGGTCCAGCGGAGAGCTACGAGCAGTACTTC
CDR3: CASSLGPAESYEQYF

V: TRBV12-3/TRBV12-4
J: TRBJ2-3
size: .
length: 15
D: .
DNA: TGTGCCAGCAGTCAAGACAGGACTAGCACAGATACGCAGTATTTT
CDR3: CASSQDRTSTDTQYF

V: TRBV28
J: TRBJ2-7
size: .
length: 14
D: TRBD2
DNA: TGTGCCAACAGAGCTCCTAGCGGTTCCTACGAGCAGTACTTC
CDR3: CANRAPSGSYEQYF

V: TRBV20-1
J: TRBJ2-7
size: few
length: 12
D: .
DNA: TGCAGTGCTAGTCTGGGGGAATACGAGCAGTACTTC
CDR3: CSASLGEYEQYF

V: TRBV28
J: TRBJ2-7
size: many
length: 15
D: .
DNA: TGTGCCAGCAGCCCCCCCAGGGGACTGGTATACGAGCAGTACTTC
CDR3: CASSPPRGLVYEQYF

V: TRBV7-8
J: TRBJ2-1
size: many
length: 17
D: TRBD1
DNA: TGTGCCAGCAGCTTAGCTGGGGGACAGGGGTACTACAATGAGCAGTTCTTC
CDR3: CASSLAGGQGYYNEQFF

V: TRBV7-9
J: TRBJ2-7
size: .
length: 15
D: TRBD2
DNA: TGTGCCAGCAGCCCCCGGGGACTAGCCTCCTACGAGCAGTACTTC
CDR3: CASSPRGLASYEQYF

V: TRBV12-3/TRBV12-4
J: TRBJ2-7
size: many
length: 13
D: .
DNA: TGTGCCAGCAGGGAGACGACAGATTACGAGCAGTACTTC
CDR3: CASRETTDYEQYF

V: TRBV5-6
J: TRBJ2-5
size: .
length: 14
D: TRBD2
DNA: TGTACCAGCAGCTTCTCTAGCGGGGGGTTGGAGCAGTACTTC
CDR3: CTSSFSSGGLEQYF

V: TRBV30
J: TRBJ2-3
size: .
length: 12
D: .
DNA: TGTGCCTGGAGGCAAAACACAGATACGCAGTATTTT
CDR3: CAWRQNTDTQYF

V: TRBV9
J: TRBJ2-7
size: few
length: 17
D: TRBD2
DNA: TGTGCCAGCAGCGTAGCCAGCGGGAGATTTTGGTACGACGAGCAGTACTTC
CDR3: CASSVASGRFWYDEQYF